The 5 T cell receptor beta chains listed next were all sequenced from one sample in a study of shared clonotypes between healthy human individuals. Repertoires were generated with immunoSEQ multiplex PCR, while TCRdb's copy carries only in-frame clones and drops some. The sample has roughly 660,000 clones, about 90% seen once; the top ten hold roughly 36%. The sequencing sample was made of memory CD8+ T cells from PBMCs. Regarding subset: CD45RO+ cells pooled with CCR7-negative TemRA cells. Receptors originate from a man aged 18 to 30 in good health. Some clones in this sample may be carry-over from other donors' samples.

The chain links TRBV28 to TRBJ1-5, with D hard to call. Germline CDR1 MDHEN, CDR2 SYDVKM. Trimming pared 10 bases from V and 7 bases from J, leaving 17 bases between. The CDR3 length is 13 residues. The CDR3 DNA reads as TGTGCCACCAAAACTCTTTGGTACCAGCCCCAGCATTTT. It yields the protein CATKTLWYQPQHF.

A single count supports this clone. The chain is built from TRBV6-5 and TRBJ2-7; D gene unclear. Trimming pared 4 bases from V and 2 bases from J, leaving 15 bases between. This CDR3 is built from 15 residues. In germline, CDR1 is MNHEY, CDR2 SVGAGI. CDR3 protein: CASSSVSGRPYEQYF. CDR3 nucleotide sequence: TGTGCCAGCAGTTCAGTTTCAGGACGACCCTACGAGCAGTACTTC.

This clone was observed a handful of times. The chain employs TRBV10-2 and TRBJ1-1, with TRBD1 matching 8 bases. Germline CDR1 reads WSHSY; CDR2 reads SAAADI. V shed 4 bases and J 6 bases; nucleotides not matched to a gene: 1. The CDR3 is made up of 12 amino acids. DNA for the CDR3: TGCGCCAGCAGTGGGACAGGGCCTGAAGCTTTCTTT. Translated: CASSGTGPEAFF.

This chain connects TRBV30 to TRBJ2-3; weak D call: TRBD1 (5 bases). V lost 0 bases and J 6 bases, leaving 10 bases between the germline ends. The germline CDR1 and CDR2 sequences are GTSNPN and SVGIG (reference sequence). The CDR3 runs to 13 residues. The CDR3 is CAWSVGLVDTQYF. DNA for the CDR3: TGTGCCTGGAGTGTGGGGCTGGTTGATACGCAGTATTTT. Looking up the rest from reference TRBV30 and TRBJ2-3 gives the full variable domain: SQTIHQWPATLVQPVGSPLSLECTVEGTSNPNLYWYRQAAGRGLQLLFYSVGIGQISSEVPQNLSASRPQDRQFILSSKKLLLSDSGFYLCAWSVGLVDTQYFGPGTRLTVL.

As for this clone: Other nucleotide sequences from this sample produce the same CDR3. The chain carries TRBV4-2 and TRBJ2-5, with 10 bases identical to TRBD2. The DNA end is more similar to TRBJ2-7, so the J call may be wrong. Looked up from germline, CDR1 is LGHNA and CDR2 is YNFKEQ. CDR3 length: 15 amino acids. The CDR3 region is CASSQGLAGSYEQYF. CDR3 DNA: TGTGCCAGCAGCCAAGGACTAGCGGGCTCCTACGAGCAGTACTTC.